The 32 T cell receptor beta chains listed next were all sequenced from one sample in a study of T cell responses to AZD1222 COVID-19 vaccine. Some clones are missing from TCRdb's copy, which holds only in-frame ones; the method was immunoSEQ multiplex PCR. Seen here are roughly 91,000 clones, 70% to 90% observed once, and the top ten hold approximately 3%. The specimen comprised peripheral blood, sampled on day 0 of AZD1222 vaccination. The source is an adult in good health.

Concerning this clone itself: An end of the junction does not agree with germline; a read error may underlie this. V and J are TRBV19 and TRBJ1-5; D might be TRBD1 (5 bases). Germline-derived CDR1 and CDR2 are LNHDA and SQIVND (reference sequence). CDR3 length: 14 residues. The chain's CDR3 is CASSISDTNRPQHF. The CDR3 DNA follows: TGTGCCAGTAGTATATCGGACACCAATCGGCCCCAGCATTTT.

This clone has more than one count but fewer than ten. The chain uses TRBV27 and TRBJ1-1; D gene uncertain. Trimming took 1 base from V and 1 from J, leaving 4 bases between them. CDR1 is MNHEY and CDR2 is SMNVEV in the germline V gene (reference sequence). CDR3 length: 13 amino acids. The CDR3, as DNA: TGTGCCAGCAGTTTATTCCGGAACACTGAAGCTTTCTTT. Translated: CASSLFRNTEAFF.

The V call is TRBV3-1 (or the pseudogene TRBV3-2), the J call TRBJ1-1; possible D gene TRBD1, 5 bases. The germline V and J ends were trimmed by 2 bases and 1 base, with 11 bases remaining between them. CDR1 and CDR2 (germline): LGHDT, YNNKEL (reference sequence). The length of the CDR3 is 15 residues. The CDR3 sequence: CASSQIGRENTEAFF. CDR3 DNA sequence: TGTGCCAGCAGCCAAATCGGCAGGGAGAACACTGAAGCTTTCTTT.

In nucleotides, the CDR3 is TGTGCCAGCTCACCGCTGACTAATGAAAAACTGTTTTTT. Protein sequence: CASSPLTNEKLFF. The chain employs TRBV18 and TRBJ1-4, with D hard to call. CDR1 is KGHSH and CDR2 is LQKENI in the germline V gene. The CDR3 runs 13 residues. Between the trimmed V and J ends, which lost 3 bases and 2 bases, there was a span of 4 bases.

V gene TRBV25-1 combines with J gene TRBJ1-1; 9 positions match TRBD1. Germline-derived CDR1 and CDR2 are MGHDK and SYGVNS. The junction had 15 bases not matched to a gene; V was cut back by 7 bases and J by 0 bases. This CDR3 has 18 amino acids. The CDR3 region has the DNA TGTGCCAGCATTCAAGCCCCGGGACAGGGTGCTATGAACACTGAAGCTTTCTTT. It encodes CASIQAPGQGAMNTEAFF.

The chain couples TRBV19 to TRBJ1-2; D gene ambiguous. V was cut by 3 bases and J by 8 bases, with 19 bases left in between. The CDR3 loop spans 15 amino acids. Germline V gives CDR1 LNHDA, CDR2 SQIVND (reference sequence). The CDR3 loop is CASSIGGDGMIGYTF. In nucleotides, the CDR3 is TGTGCCAGTAGTATCGGCGGGGATGGTATGATCGGCTACACCTTC.

With respect to this clone: The junction departs from germline at one end; a sequencing error may be responsible. The V gene is TRBV5-1, the J gene TRBJ2-6; D is possibly TRBD1 or TRBD2 (5 bases each). Germline V lookup: CDR1 SGHRS, CDR2 YFSETQ. CDR3 length: 16 amino acids. CDR3 nucleotide sequence: TGTGCCAGCATTCCGGGACCACTCTCTGGGGCCAACGTCCTGACTTTC. Translation: CASIPGPLSGANVLTF.

This clone was seen once. The rearrangement joins TRBV13 to TRBJ1-1; D remains ambiguous. Germline CDR1 PRHDT, CDR2 FYEKMQ (reference sequence). This CDR3 has 9 residues. The CDR3 DNA reads TGTCCCCTACGCACTGAAGCTTTCTTT. Protein product: CPLRTEAFF.

The J gene is TRBJ1-2, the V gene TRBV7-2, with D tentatively TRBD1 (5 bases). The CDR3 runs 15 residues. Germline values: CDR1 SGHTA, CDR2 FQGNSA. V was shortened by 5 bases and J by 5 bases, with 18 bases between the two germline ends. The chain's CDR3 is CASSLGQGEGYGYTF. The CDR3, as DNA: TGTGCCAGCAGCCTGGGCCAAGGGGAGGGGTATGGCTACACCTTC. Based on the CDR3 plus reference TRBV7-2 and TRBJ1-2, the full variable domain is GAGVSQSPSNKVTEKGKDVELRCDPISGHTALYWYRQSLGQGLEFLIYFQGNSAPDKSGLPSDRFSAERTGGSVSTLTIQRTQQEDSAVYLCASSLGQGEGYGYTFGSGTRLTVV.

The CDR3 loop reads CASSQGDRGNTIYF. CDR3 bases: TGTGCCAGCAGCCAAGGGGACAGGGGAAACACCATATATTTT. The genes are TRBV3-1 (or the pseudogene TRBV3-2) and TRBJ1-3, with 8 bases fitting TRBD1. Looked up from germline, CDR1 is LGHDT and CDR2 is YNNKEL (reference sequence). V lost 1 base to trimming and J lost 4 bases; unmatched junction nucleotides: 0. There are 14 residues in the CDR3.

The sample holds one count of this clone. The V call is TRBV4-2, the J call TRBJ1-2, with D possibly TRBD1 on 6 matching bases. Germline V gene sequence: CDR1 LGHNA, CDR2 YNFKEQ. The V end lost 0 bases, the J end lost 4 bases, and 15 bases lay between the germline ends. The CDR3 is made up of 16 amino acids. In nucleotides, the CDR3 is TGTGCCAGCAGCCAAGAACGCCGGACAGTCTTCTATGGCTACACCTTC. This sequence encodes CASSQERRTVFYGYTF.

The gene calls are TRBV6-5 and TRBJ1-3; D remains ambiguous. The V gene lost 3 bases and the J gene lost 0 bases, with 12 bases spanning the gap. The CDR3 extends over 16 amino acids. Germline V gene lookup returns CDR1 MNHEY and CDR2 SVGAGI. CDR3 sequence (DNA): TGTGCCAGCAGTTATGAACGGGGAATCTCTGGAAACACCATATATTTT. Its translation is CASSYERGISGNTIYF.

This clone has a single count. The chain is built from TRBV2 and TRBJ1-1; D may be TRBD1 (6 bases). This CDR3 contains 17 residues. Trimming took off 1 base at V and 4 bases at J, with 19 bases between the two ends. CDR1 and CDR2 from the germline V gene are SNHLY and FYNNEI. CDR3 in amino acids: CASSEEARNRVPTEAFF. The CDR3 DNA follows: TGTGCCAGCAGTGAAGAGGCTAGGAACAGGGTGCCCACTGAAGCTTTCTTT.

This sequence joins TRBV27 and TRBJ2-1, with D perhaps matching TRBD2 (7 bases). The CDR3 covers 15 residues. Trimming shortened V by 2 bases and J by 9 bases, and 17 bases separated the two germline ends. In germline, CDR1 is MNHEY, CDR2 SMNVEV (reference sequence). For the CDR3, the DNA is TGTGCCAGCAGTTTAACGGGGGGCAGGCAGAGTGAGCAGTTCTTC. Amino acids: CASSLTGGRQSEQFF.

The sample holds one count of this clone. The chain is built from TRBV12-3 or TRBV12-4 and TRBJ1-4; D unclear. This CDR3 comprises 13 residues. With 3 bases removed from V and 8 bases from J, the gap between germline ends came to 10 bases. CDR3 DNA sequence: TGTGCCAGCAGTTTGGGTCAACCGGAAAAACTGTTTTTT. It specifies CASSLGQPEKLFF.

On this clone: The junction and the germline gene differ at one end; a read error may be behind it. The chain links TRBV15 to TRBJ2-1; TRBD2 agrees at 8 bases. Germline V gene data show CDR1 as LNHNV and CDR2 as YYDKDF (reference sequence). The CDR3 is 16 amino acids. The CDR3 region is CATSREAGVGENEQFF. CDR3 nucleotides: TGTGCCACCAGCCGAGAAGCGGGAGTGGGGGAGAATGAGCAGTTCTTC.

The sample holds a few counts of this clone. The chain joins TRBV11-2 to TRBJ2-7, with D possibly TRBD2 on 5 matching bases. The CDR3 runs to 14 residues. Germline V CDR1 and CDR2: SGHAT, FQNNGV. V dropped 2 bases and J dropped 5 bases, with 13 bases sitting between them. CDR3 protein: CASSLSPLRDEQYV. The DNA of the CDR3 is TGTGCCAGCAGCTTATCCCCACTGAGGGACGAGCAGTACGTC.

With regard to this clone: The same CDR3 also results from other DNA sequences found in this sample. This chain uses TRBV5-1 with TRBJ1-2; tentative D call: TRBD1 (5 bases). CDR1 is SGHRS and CDR2 is YFSETQ in the germline V gene. V shed 0 bases and J shed 3 bases, with 12 bases lying between them. The CDR3 extends over 15 amino acids. The CDR3 sequence: CASSLAETEHYGYTF. The CDR3, as DNA: TGCGCCAGCAGCTTGGCCGAGACAGAGCACTATGGCTACACCTTC.

Worth noting for this clone: Sequence at one end of the junction differs from germline and may be a read error. The chain combines TRBV5-1 with TRBJ2-6; the D is unclear. The CDR3 has 16 residues. Germline V lookup: CDR1 SGHRS, CDR2 YFSETQ. CDR3 in amino acids: CASSLQATSGANVLTF. For the CDR3, the DNA is TGTGCCAGCAGCTTGCAGGCCACCTCTGGGGCCAACGTCCTGACTTTC.

The chain's CDR3 is CASSFQRGGRETQYF. The CDR3 nucleotides are TGTGCCAGCAGCTTTCAGAGGGGAGGGAGGGAGACCCAGTACTTC. J is TRBJ2-5 and V is TRBV7-8; 7 positions match TRBD2. There are 15 residues in the CDR3. The germline V gene encodes CDR1 SGHVS and CDR2 FQNEAQ. V trimming: 3 bases; J trimming: 5 bases; junction bases outside the gene matches: 9.

This clone was found a few times. The gene calls are TRBV13 and TRBJ1-2; D is unclear. CDR3 length: 15 amino acids. Germline lookup yields CDR1 PRHDT and CDR2 FYEKMQ (reference sequence). The V and J ends lost 1 base and 8 bases respectively, with 17 bases between them. CDR3 nucleotide sequence: TGTGCCAGCAGCTTAGTAGGGATAGGGTCTGGCGGCTACACCTTC. Translation: CASSLVGIGSGGYTF.

V usage is TRBV4-2 and J usage is TRBJ1-1, with D perhaps matching TRBD1 (5 bases). V lost 5 bases and J 6 bases, leaving 13 bases between the germline ends. This CDR3 spans 13 amino acids. Germline V gene data show CDR1 as LGHNA and CDR2 as YNFKEQ. The CDR3, as DNA: TGTGCCAGCAGCGCTGTAGGGGTCGCTGAAGCTTTCTTT. Translation: CASSAVGVAEAFF.

The V call is TRBV6-1, the J call TRBJ2-7; 10 nucleotides align to TRBD2. With 4 bases clipped from V and 0 bases from J, the junction kept 6 bases outside the gene matches. The CDR3 length is 16 residues. CDR1 is MNHNS and CDR2 is SASEGT in the germline V gene. The CDR3 DNA reads as TGTGCCAGCAGTGCCTTTTCTAGCGGGGGCTCCTACGAGCAGTACTTC. It encodes CASSAFSSGGSYEQYF.

The J gene is TRBJ2-1, the V gene TRBV6-5, with a weak D call TRBD2 (5 bases). Germline V gives CDR1 MNHEY, CDR2 SVGAGI. V lost 6 bases and J 10 bases, leaving 13 bases between the germline ends. The CDR3 runs to 12 residues. CDR3 residues: CASSPRSGEQFF. The DNA of the CDR3 is TGTGCCAGCAGCCCGAGGTCGGGAGAGCAGTTCTTC.

This clone came up once. The V call is TRBV9, the J call TRBJ2-2, with 7 bases aligning to TRBD2. CDR3 length: 16 amino acids. CDR1 is SGDLS and CDR2 is YYNGEE in the germline V gene. V dropped 1 base and J dropped 1; count of bases not matched to a gene: 4. The CDR3 sequence: CASSVRLAVNTGELFF. CDR3 nucleotides: TGTGCCAGCAGCGTACGACTAGCCGTGAACACCGGGGAGCTGTTTTTT.

The V and J genes are TRBV6-1 and TRBJ2-2; D remains ambiguous. The ends were cut back, 3 bases at V and 3 bases at J, with 8 bases in the middle. This CDR3 is built from 14 residues. CDR1 is MNHNS and CDR2 is SASEGT in the germline V gene. The CDR3 nucleotides are TGTGCCAGCAGTGAGTCTACAGACACCGGGGAGCTGTTTTTT. The encoded protein is CASSESTDTGELFF.

This chain links TRBV10-3 with TRBJ1-3; D is perhaps TRBD1 (5 bases). This CDR3 has 15 amino acids. Trimming took 6 bases from V and 3 from J, leaving 15 bases between them. Looked up from germline, CDR1 is ENHRY and CDR2 is SYGVKD. This CDR3 reads CAIRPAGQDGNTIYF. In DNA form, the CDR3 reads TGTGCCATCAGGCCAGCGGGGCAAGATGGAAACACCATATATTTT.

The V gene is TRBV12-3 or TRBV12-4, the J gene TRBJ1-1; no clear D gene. This CDR3 has 12 amino acids. V lost 3 bases, J lost 11 bases, and 13 bases lay in between. CDR3 DNA: TGTGCCAGCAGTTTCGGCGGGGTCGAGGCTTTCTTT. The encoded protein is CASSFGGVEAFF.

This clone was seen more than once but under ten times. The rearrangement links TRBV12-3 or TRBV12-4 to TRBJ1-1, with D possibly matching TRBD1 (5 bases). Trimming pared 1 base from V and 2 bases from J, leaving 5 bases between. The CDR3 contains 13 residues. The CDR3, as DNA: TGTGCCAGCAGTTTAGGGGACAACACTGAAGCTTTCTTT. This translates into CASSLGDNTEAFF.

CDR3 loop: CASSDTGGDNSPLHF. DNA of the CDR3: TGTGCCAGCAGCGATACAGGGGGGGATAATTCACCCCTCCACTTT. The J gene is TRBJ1-6, the V gene TRBV6-5, with 8 bases matching TRBD1. Germline lookup yields CDR1 MNHEY and CDR2 SVGAGI. The CDR3 spans 15 residues. After removal of 6 bases from V and 5 bases from J, the junction contained 6 bases not matched to a gene.

The CDR3 region is CSASSSRGGTDTQYF. Written as DNA, the CDR3 is TGCAGTGCTAGTTCATCCCGTGGGGGCACAGATACGCAGTATTTT. The chain links TRBV20-1 to TRBJ2-3, with no clear D. Germline V lookup: CDR1 DFQATT, CDR2 SNEGSKA (reference sequence). The germline V and J ends were trimmed by 3 bases and 1 base, with 14 bases remaining between them. This CDR3 spans 15 amino acids.

The V call is TRBV5-5, the J call TRBJ2-3; D not certain. V shed 2 bases and J shed 3 bases, with 7 bases lying between them. CDR1 is SGHKS and CDR2 is YYEKEE in the germline V gene (reference sequence). CDR3 size: 13 residues. This CDR3 reads CASSLTVTDTQYF. CDR3 sequence (DNA): TGTGCCAGCAGCTTAACGGTAACAGATACGCAGTATTTT.